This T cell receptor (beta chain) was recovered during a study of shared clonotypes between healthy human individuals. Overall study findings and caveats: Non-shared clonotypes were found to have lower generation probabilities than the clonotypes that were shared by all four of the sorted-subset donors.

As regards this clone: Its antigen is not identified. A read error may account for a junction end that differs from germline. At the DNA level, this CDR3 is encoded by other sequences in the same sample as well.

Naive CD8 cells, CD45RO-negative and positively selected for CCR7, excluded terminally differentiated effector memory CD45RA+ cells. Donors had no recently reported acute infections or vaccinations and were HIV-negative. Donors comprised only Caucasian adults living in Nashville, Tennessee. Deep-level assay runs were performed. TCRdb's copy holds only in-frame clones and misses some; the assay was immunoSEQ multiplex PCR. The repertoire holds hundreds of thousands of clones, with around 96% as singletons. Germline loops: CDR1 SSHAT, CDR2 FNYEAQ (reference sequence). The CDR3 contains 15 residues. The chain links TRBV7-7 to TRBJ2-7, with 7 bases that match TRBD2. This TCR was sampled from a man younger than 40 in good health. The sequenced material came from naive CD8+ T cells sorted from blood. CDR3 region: CASSLEASGSYEQYF. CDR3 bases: TGTGCTAGCAGCTTAGAGGCTAGCGGCTCCTACGAGCAGTACTTC.